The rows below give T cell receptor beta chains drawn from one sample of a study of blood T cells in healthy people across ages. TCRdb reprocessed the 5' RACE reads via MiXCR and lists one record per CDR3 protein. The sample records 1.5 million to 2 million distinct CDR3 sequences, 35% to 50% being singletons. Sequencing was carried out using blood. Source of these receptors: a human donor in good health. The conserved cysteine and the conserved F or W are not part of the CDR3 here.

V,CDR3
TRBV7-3,ASTPGRDTEAF
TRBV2,ASSGVRGGEQY
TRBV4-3,ASSQALYGGLFGTEAF
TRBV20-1,SASRLAGRTDTQY
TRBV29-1,SGRRVSVNTEAF
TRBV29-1,SVLQLLNTEAF
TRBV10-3,AISGTGARLNTGELF
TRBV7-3,ASSLTGGETRALGYT
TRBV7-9,ASSSTQGRGDEQF
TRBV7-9,ASSPRGSRDTEAF
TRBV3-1,ASSRIGGAAGDEQF
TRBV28,ASSSRRNPYEQY
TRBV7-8,ASSSPGPGNYGYT
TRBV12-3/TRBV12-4,ASGPRDVQETQY
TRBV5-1,ASTTQENEKLF
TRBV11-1,ASSLGDGGFGETQY
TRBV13,ASSPGTGGSNGYT
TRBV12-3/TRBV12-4,ASSNLGGGEQY
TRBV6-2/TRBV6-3,ASTPTLEGEETQY
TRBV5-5,ASSWGLSYNEQV
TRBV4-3,AGSQDYRQVGHGYT
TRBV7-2,ASSFSTTPYEQY
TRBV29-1,NGTGTGAYEQY
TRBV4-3,ASSQSWGAKAYEQY
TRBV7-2,ASSLGPGTTGELF
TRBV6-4,ASSDGDRDYGYT
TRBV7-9,ASSRPLLYEQY
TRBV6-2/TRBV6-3,ASSWTGEGNQPQH
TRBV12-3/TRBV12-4,ASSSDRESEKLF
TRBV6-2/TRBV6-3,ATLRRNEQF
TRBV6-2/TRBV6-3,ASSYTSGASTDTQY
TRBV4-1,ASSQEILLGDT
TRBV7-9,ASSLVLERIRGNTEAF
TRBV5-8,ASPLQGNTEAF
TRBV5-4,ASSFFGHTEAF
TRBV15,ATSREGRRTQY
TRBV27,ASSLTPRSYEQY
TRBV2,ASSLRTGSTEAF
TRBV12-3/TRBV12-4,ASREGHPNQPQH
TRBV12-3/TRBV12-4,ASSPGLAGGLAETQY
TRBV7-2,ASSSPGLAAETQY
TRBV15,ATATVLSSYEQY
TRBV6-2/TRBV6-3,ASSSGDYSTDTQY
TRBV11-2,ASSLGLAGGAGDEQY
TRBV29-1,SVEGSGLAGVQETQY
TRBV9,ASSVEASDIQY